This record covers a single T cell receptor beta chain. Its specificity is not known. The patients, who ranged from 18 to 65 in age, presented with newly diagnosed hyperthyroidism lasting under 2 months. The data derive from a study of T cells in Graves' hyperthyroidism and ophthalmopathy. Whole-study results and caveats: Ophthalmopathy was distinguished from stable hyperthyroidism by 13 V-J signatures.

There were TCR beta CDR3 regions amplified from RNA transcripts. During a first-round RT-PCR of the TCR CDR3, the HTBI primer set was used. Each CDR3 protein is one row after TCRdb ran MiXCR on the multiplex PCR reads. The sample lists around 340,000 distinct CDR3 sequences; under 25% were seen once. V dropped 0 bases and J dropped 6 bases, with 9 bases sitting between them. This CDR3 has 14 residues. CDR1 and CDR2 from the germline V gene are SGHVS and FQNEAQ. The chain links TRBV7-8 to TRBJ1-5; unclear D gene. The receptor comes from a woman between 50 and 59 years old with Graves' hyperthyroidism. The sample consisted of blood. CDR3 region: CASSLATAFQPQHF. The CDR3 DNA is TGTGCCAGCAGCTTAGCCACAGCATTTCAGCCCCAGCATTTT.